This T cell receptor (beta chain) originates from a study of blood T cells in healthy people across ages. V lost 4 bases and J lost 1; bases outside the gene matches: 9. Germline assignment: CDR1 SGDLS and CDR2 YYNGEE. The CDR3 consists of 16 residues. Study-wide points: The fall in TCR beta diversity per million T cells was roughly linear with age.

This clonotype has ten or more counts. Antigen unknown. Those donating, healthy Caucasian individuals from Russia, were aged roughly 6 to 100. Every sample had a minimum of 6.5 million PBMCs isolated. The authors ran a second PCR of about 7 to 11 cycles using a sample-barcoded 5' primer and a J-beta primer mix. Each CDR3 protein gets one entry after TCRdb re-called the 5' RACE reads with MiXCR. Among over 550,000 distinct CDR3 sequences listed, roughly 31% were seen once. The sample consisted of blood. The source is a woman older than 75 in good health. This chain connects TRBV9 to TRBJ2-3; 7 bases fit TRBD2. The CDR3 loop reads CASSTGSSGRTDTQYF. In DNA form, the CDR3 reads TGTGCCAGCAGCACAGGATCTAGCGGACGCACAGATACGCAGTATTTT.